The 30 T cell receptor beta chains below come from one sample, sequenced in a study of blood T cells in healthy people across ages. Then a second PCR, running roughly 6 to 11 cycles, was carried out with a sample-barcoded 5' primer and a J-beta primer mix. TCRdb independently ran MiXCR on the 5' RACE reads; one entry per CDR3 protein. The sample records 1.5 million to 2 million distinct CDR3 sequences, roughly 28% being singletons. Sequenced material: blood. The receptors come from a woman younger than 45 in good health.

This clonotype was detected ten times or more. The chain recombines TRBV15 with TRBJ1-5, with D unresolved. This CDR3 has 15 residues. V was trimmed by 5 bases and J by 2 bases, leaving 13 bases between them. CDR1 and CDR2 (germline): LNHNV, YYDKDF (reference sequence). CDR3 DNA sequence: TGTGCCACCAGCCAGCGATACGGCGGCAATCAGCCCCAGCATTTT. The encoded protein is CATSQRYGGNQPQHF.

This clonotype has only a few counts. This CDR3 reads CASSAIPGTAEYGYTF. CDR3 coding DNA: TGTGCCAGCAGTGCAATCCCTGGGACGGCCGAGTATGGCTACACCTTC. The chain links TRBV6-4 to TRBJ1-2; the D gene is possibly TRBD1 (5 bases). This CDR3 contains 16 residues. V lost 4 bases, J lost 5 bases, and 20 bases lay in between. Germline V gives CDR1 MRHNA, CDR2 SNTAGT.

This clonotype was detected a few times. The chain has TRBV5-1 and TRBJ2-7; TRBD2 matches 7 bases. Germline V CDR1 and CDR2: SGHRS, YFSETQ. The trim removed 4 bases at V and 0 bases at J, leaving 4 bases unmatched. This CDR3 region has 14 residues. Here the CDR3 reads CASSISSGSYEQYF. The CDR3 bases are TGCGCCAGCAGCATTTCTAGCGGCTCCTACGAGCAGTACTTC.

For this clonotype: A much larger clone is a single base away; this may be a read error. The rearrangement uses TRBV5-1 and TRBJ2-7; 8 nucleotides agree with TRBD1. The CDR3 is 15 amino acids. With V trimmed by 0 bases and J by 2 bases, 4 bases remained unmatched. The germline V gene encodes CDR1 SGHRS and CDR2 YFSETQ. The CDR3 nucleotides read TGCGCCAGCAGCTTGGAGCAGGGGGCCGCCTACGAGCAGTACTTC. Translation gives CASSLEQGAAYEQYF.

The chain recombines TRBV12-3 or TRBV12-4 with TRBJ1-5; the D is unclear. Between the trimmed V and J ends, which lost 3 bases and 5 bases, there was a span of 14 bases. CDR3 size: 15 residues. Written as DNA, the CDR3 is TGTGCCAGCAGTTTCGTCCTAGGGTACGATCAGCCCCAGCATTTT. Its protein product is CASSFVLGYDQPQHF.

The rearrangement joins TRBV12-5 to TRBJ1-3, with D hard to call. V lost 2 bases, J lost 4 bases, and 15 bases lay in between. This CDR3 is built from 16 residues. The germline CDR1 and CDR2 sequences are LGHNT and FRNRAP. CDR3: CASGLSRGLEGNTIYF. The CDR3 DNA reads TGTGCTAGTGGTTTGTCTAGAGGGCTAGAGGGAAACACCATATATTTT.

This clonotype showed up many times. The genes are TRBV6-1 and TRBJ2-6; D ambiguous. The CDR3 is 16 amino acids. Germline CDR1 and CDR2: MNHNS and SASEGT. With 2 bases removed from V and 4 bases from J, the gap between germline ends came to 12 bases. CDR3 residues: CASSEPKAIGANVLTF. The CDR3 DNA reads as TGTGCCAGCAGTGAACCTAAAGCGATAGGGGCCAACGTCCTGACTTTC.

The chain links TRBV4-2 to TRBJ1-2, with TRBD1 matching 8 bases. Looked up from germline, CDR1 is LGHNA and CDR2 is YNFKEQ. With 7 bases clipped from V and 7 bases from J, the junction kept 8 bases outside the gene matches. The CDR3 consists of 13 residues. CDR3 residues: CASTLTGGGGYTF. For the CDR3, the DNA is TGTGCCAGCACCTTAACAGGGGGAGGTGGCTACACCTTC.

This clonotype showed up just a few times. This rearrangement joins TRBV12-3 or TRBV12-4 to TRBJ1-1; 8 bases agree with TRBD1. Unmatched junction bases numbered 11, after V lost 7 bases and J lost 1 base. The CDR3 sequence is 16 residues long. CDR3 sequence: CASTPTGGPWNTEAFF. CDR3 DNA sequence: TGTGCCAGCACCCCAACAGGGGGACCGTGGAACACTGAAGCTTTCTTT.

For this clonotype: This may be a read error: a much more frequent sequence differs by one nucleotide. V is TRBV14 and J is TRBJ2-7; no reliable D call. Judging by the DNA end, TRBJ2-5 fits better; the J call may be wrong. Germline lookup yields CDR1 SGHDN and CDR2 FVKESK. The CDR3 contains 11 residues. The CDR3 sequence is CASGQKETQYF. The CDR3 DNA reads TGTGCCAGCGGCCAAAAAGAGACCCAGTACTTC.

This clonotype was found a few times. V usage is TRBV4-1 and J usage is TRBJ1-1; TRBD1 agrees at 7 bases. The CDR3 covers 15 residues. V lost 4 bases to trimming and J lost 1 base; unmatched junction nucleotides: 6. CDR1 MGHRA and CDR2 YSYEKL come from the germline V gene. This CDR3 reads CASSRYRGQNTEAFF. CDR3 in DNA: TGCGCCAGCAGCCGATACAGGGGACAGAACACTGAAGCTTTCTTT.

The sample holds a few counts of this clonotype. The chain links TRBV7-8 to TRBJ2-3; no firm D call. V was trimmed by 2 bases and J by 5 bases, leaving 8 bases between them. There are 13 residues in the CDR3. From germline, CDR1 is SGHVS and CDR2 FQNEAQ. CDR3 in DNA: TGTGCCAGCAGCTTAACCACAGAAGATACGCAGTATTTT. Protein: CASSLTTEDTQYF.

The DNA for the CDR3 is TGCAGTGCCCTGGGGCCCTCCTCAATCCCCTTATACGGCTACACCTTC. This sequence encodes CSALGPSSIPLYGYTF. The chain employs TRBV20-1 and TRBJ1-2, with D perhaps matching TRBD1 (5 bases). V lost 6 bases and J lost 8, with 28 bases in between. Germline V gene lookup returns CDR1 DFQATT and CDR2 SNEGSKA (reference sequence). The length of the CDR3 is 16 residues.

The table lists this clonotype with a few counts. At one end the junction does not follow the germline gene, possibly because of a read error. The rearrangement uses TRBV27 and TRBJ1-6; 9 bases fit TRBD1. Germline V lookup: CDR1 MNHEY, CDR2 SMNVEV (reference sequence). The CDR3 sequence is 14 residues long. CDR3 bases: TGTGCCTGCAGCCGGACAGGGGAAGGTTCACCCCTCCACTTT. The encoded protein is CACSRTGEGSPLHF.

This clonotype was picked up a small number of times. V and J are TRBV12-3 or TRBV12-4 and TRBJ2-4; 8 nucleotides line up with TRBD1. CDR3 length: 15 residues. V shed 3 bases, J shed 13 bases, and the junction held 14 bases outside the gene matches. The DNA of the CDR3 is TGTGCCAGCAGTTTCGTCGGACAGGGTTCCTACGGGCAGTACTTC. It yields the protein CASSFVGQGSYGQYF.

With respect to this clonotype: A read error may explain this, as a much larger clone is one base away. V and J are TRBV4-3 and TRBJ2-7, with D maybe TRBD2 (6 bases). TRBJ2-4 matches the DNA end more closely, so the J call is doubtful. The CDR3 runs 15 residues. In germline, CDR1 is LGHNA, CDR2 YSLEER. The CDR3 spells CASSQDGGGKNIQYF. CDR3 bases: TGCGCCAGCAGCCAAGACGGGGGTGGCAAAAACATTCAGTACTTC.

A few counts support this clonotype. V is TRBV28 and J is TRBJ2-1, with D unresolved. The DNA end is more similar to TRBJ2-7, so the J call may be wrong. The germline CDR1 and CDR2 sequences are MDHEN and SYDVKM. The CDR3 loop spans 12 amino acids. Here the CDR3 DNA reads TGTGCCAGCAGTTTAATCTTGGGGGAGCAGTACTTC. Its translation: CASSLILGEQYF.

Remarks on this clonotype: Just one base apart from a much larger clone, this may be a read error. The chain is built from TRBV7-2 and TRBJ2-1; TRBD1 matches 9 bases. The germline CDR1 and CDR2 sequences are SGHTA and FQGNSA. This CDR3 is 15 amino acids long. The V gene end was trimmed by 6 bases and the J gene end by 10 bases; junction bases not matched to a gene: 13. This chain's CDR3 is CASSSRRTGAYEQFF. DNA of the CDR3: TGTGCCAGCAGTTCCAGACGGACAGGGGCCTACGAGCAGTTCTTC. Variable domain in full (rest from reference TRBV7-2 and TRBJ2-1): GAGVSQSPSNKVTEKGKDVELRCDPISGHTALYWYRQSLGQGLEFLIYFQGNSAPDKSGLPSDRFSAERTGGSVSTLTIQRTQQEDSAVYLCASSSRRTGAYEQFFGPGTRLTVL.

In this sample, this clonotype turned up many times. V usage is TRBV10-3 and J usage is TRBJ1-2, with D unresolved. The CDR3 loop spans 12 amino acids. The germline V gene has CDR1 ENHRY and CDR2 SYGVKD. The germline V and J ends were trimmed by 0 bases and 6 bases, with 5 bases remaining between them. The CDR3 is CAISESQDGYTF. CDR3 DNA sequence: TGTGCCATCAGTGAGTCCCAGGATGGCTACACCTTC.

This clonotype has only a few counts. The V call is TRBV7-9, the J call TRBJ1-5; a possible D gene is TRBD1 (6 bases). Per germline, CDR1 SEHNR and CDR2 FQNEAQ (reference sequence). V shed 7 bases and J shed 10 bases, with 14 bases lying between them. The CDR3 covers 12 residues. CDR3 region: CASTLGGGPQHF. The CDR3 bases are TGTGCCAGCACCCTTGGGGGGGGCCCCCAGCATTTT.

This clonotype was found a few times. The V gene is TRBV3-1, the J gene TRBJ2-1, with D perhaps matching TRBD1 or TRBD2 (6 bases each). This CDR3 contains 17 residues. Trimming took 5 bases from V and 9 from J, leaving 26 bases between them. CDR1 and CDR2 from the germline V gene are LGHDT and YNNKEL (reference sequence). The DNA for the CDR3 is TGTGCCAGCAGCACCGGACCGGGGGACACCGTCTTTTCTGAGCAGTTCTTC. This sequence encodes CASSTGPGDTVFSEQFF.

The CDR3 loop reads CASSPSTGDGTEAFF. CDR3 DNA sequence: TGTGCCAGCTCACCCTCCACAGGGGATGGCACTGAAGCTTTCTTT. The chain recombines TRBV18 with TRBJ1-1; 7 bases map to TRBD1. The V gene's germline CDR1 is KGHSH and CDR2 LQKENI. V dropped 3 bases and J dropped 4; count of bases not matched to a gene: 8. This CDR3 contains 15 residues.

CDR3 in amino acids: CSGFVYNEQFF. Here the CDR3 DNA reads TGCAGCGGTTTCGTGTACAATGAGCAGTTCTTC. The rearrangement links TRBV29-1 to TRBJ2-1, with D unresolved. The CDR3 has 11 amino acids. Deletions cut 7 bases from V and 4 bases from J, with 8 bases between. Germline loops: CDR1 SQVTM, CDR2 ANQGSEA.

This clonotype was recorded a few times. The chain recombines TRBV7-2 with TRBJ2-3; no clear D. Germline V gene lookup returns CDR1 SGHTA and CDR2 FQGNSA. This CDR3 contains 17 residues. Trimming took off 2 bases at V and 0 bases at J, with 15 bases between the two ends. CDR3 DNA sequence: TGTGCCAGCAGCTTAAGTGAGTGGGCAATTAGCACAGATACGCAGTATTTT. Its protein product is CASSLSEWAISTDTQYF.

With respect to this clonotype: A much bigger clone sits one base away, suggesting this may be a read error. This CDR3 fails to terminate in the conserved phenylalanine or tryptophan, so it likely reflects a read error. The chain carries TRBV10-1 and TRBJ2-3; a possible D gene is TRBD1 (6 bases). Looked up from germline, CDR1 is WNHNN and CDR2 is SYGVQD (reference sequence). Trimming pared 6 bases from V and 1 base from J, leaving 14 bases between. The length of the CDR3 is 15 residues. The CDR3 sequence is CASSLGQRRTDTQYV. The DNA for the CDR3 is TGCGCCAGCAGCCTCGGACAGAGACGCACAGATACGCAGTATGTT.

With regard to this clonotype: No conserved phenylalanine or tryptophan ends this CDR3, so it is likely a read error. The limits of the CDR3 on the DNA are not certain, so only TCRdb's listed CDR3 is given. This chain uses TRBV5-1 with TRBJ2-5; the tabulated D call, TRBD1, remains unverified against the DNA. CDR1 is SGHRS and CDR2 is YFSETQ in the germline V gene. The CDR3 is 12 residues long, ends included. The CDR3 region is CASSVNRDRVYI.

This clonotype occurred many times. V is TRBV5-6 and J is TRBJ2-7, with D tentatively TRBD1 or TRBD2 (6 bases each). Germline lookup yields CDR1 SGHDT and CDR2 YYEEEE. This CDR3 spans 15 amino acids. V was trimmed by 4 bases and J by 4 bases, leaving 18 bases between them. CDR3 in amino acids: CASSPSGADSYEQYF. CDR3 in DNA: TGTGCCAGCAGCCCCTCGGGGGCGGACTCTTACGAGCAGTACTTC.

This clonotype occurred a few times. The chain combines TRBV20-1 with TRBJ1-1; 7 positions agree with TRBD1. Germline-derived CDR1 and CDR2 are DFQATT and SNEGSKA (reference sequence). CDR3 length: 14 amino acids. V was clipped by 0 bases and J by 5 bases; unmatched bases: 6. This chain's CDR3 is CSARETRGWTEAFF. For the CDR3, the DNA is TGCAGTGCTAGAGAAACCAGGGGGTGGACTGAAGCTTTCTTT.

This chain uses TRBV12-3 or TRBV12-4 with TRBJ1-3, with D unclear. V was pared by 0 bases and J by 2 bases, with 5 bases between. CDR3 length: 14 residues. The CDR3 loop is CASSLATAGNTIYF. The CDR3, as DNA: TGTGCCAGCAGTTTAGCAACGGCTGGAAACACCATATATTTT.

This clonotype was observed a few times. DNA of the CDR3: TGTGCCAGCAACTCGACAAGCGAGCGGAGGTCCTACGAGCAGTACTTC. Its translation: CASNSTSERRSYEQYF. The V call is TRBV21-1, the J call TRBJ2-7; TRBD2 is the table's D call and was not checked against the DNA. TRBV21-1 is labeled a pseudogene. The CDR3 has 16 residues.